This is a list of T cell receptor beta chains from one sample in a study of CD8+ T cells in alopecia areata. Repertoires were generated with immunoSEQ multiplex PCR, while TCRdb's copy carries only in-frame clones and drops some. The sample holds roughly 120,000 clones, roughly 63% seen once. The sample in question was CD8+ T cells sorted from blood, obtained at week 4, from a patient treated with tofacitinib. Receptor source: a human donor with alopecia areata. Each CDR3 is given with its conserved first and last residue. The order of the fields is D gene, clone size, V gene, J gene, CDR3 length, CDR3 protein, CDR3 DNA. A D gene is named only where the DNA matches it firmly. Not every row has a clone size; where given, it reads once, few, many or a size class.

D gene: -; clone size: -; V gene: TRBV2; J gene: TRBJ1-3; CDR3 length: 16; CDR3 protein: CASGWLHDFSGNTIYF; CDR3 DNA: TGTGCCAGCGGCTGGCTACACGATTTCTCTGGAAACACCATATATTTT
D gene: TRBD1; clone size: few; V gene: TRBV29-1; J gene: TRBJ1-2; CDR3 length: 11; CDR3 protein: CSVATGGGYTF; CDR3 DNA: TGCAGCGTTGCGACAGGGGGTGGCTACACCTTC
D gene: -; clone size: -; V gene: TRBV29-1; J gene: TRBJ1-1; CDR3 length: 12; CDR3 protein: CSVERLESEAFF; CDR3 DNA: TGCAGCGTTGAAAGGCTAGAGAGTGAAGCTTTCTTT
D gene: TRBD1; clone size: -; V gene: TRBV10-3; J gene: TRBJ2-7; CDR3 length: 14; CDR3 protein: CAISDRDRGNEQYF; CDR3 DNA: TGTGCCATCAGTGACCGGGACAGGGGGAACGAGCAGTACTTC
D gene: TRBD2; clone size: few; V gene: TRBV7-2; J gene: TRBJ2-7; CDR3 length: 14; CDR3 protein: CASSFGGGGYEQYF; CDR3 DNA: TGTGCCAGCAGCTTTGGCGGCGGGGGTTACGAGCAGTACTTC
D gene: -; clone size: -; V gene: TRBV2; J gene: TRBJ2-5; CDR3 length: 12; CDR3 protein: CARTDSQETQYF; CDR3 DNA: TGTGCCAGAACGGACTCGCAAGAGACCCAGTACTTC
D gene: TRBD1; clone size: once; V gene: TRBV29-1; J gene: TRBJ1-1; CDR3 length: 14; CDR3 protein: CSAEGGQENTEAFF; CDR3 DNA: TGCAGCGCCGAGGGGGGACAGGAGAACACTGAAGCTTTCTTT
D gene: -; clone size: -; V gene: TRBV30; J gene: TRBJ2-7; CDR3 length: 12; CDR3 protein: CAWSATGNEQYF; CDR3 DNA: TGTGCCTGGAGTGCGACAGGAAACGAGCAGTACTTC
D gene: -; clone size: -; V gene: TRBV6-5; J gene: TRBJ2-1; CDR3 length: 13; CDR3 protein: CASSYHGLNEQFF; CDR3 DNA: TGTGCCAGCAGTTACCATGGACTAAATGAGCAGTTCTTC
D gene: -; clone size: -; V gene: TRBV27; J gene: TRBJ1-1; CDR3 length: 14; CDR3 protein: CASSLSQGGTEAFF; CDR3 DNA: TGTGCCAGCAGTTTATCACAGGGAGGGACTGAAGCTTTCTTT
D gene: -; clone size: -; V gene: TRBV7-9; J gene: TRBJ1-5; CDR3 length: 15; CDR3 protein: CASSLEGVSNQPQHF; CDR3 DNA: TGTGCCAGCAGCTTAGAGGGGGTAAGCAATCAGCCCCAGCATTTT
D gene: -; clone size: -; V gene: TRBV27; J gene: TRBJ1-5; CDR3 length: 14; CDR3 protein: CASSPLDPGQPQHF; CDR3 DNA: TGTGCCAGCAGTCCATTGGACCCGGGGCAGCCCCAGCATTTT
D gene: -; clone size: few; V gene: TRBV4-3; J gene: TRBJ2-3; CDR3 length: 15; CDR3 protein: CASSQDNRVGDTQYF; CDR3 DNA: TGCGCCAGCAGCCAAGACAACAGGGTCGGAGATACGCAGTATTTT
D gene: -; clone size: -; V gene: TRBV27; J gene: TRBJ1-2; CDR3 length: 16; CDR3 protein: CASSLRRAVITHGYTF; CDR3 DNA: TGTGCCAGCAGTTTACGTCGCGCGGTTATAACGCATGGCTACACCTTC
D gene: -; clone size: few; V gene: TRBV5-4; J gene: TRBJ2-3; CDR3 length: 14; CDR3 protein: CASSARTSTDTQYF; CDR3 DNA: TGTGCCAGCAGCGCGAGAACTAGCACAGATACGCAGTATTTT
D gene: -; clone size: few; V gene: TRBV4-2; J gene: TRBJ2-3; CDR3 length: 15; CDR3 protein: CASSQGEGSTDTQYF; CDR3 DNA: TGTGCCAGCAGCCAAGGCGAGGGTAGCACAGATACGCAGTATTTT
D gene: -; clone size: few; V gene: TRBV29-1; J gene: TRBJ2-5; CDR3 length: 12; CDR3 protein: CSGTLMEETQYF; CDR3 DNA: TGCAGCGGGACCCTAATGGAAGAGACCCAGTACTTC
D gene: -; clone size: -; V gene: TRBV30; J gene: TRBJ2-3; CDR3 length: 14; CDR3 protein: CAWSGNGLTDTQYF; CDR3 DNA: TGTGCCTGGAGTGGAAATGGGCTTACAGATACGCAGTATTTT
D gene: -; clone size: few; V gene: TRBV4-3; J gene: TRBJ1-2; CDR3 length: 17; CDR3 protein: CASSQDRAGGRGYGYTF; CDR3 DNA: TGCGCCAGCAGCCAAGATCGGGCCGGGGGTAGGGGCTATGGCTACACCTTC
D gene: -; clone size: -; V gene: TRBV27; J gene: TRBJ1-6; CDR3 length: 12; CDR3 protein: CASSLSNSPLHF; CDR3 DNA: TGTGCCAGCAGTTTATCGAATTCACCCCTCCACTTT
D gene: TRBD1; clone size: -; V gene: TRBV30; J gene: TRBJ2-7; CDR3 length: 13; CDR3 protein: CAWSGTGFYEQYF; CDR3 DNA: TGTGCCTGGAGTGGGACAGGGTTTTACGAGCAGTACTTC
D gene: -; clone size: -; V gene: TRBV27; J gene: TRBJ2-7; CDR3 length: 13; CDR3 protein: CASSLGQIYEQYF; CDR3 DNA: TGTGCCAGCAGTTTAGGGCAGATCTACGAGCAGTACTTC
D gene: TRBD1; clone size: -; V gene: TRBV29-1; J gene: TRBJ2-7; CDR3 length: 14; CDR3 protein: CSVGQGSKSYEQYF; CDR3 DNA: TGCAGCGTTGGACAGGGGTCAAAGTCCTACGAGCAGTACTTC
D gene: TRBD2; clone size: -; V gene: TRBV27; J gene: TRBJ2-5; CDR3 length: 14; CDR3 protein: CASSHGGTQETQYF; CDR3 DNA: TGTGCCAGCAGCCACGGGGGGACCCAAGAGACCCAGTACTTC
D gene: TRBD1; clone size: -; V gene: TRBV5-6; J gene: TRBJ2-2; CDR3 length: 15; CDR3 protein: CASSPGQGDTGELFF; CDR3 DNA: TGTGCCAGCAGCCCGGGACAGGGGGACACCGGGGAGCTGTTTTTT
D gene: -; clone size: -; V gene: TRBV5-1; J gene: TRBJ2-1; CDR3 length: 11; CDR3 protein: CASSLGLEQFF; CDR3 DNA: TGCGCCAGCAGCTTGGGGCTTGAGCAGTTCTTC
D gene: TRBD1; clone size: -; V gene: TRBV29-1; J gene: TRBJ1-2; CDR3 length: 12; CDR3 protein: CSVEGGTGGYTF; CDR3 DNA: TGCAGCGTTGAAGGTGGGACAGGGGGCTACACCTTC
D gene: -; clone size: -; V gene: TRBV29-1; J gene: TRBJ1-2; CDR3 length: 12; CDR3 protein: CSVESTNYGYTF; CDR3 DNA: TGCAGCGTTGAATCTACTAACTATGGCTACACCTTC
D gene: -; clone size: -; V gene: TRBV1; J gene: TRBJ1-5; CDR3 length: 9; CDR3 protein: CTTQGSQHF; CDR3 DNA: TGCACCACCCAGGGCTCCCAGCATTTT
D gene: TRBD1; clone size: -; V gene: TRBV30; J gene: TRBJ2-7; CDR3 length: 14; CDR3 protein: CAWAPGQGNYEQYF; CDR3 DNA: TGTGCCTGGGCGCCTGGACAGGGGAACTACGAGCAGTACTTC
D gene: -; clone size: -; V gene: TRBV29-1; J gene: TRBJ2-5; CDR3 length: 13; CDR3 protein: CSAAPPLQETQYF; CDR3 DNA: TGCAGCGCAGCGCCCCCTTTACAAGAGACCCAGTACTTC
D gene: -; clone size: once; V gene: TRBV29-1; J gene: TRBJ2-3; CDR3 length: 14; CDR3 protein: CSVVALGGADTQYF; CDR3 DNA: TGCAGCGTTGTAGCTCTGGGGGGTGCAGATACGCAGTATTTT
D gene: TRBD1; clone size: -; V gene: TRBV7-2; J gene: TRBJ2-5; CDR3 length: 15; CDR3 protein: CASSYGQGAIGTQYF; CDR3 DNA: TGTGCCAGCAGCTATGGACAGGGCGCTATAGGGACCCAGTACTTC
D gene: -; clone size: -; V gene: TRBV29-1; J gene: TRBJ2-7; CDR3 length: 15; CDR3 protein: CSVVTSGGLGNEQYF; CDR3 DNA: TGCAGCGTTGTGACCTCCGGGGGCCTGGGGAACGAGCAGTACTTC
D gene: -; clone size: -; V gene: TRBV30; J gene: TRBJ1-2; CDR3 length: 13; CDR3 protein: CAWDLGGNYGYTF; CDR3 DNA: TGTGCCTGGGATCTCGGGGGGAACTATGGCTACACCTTC